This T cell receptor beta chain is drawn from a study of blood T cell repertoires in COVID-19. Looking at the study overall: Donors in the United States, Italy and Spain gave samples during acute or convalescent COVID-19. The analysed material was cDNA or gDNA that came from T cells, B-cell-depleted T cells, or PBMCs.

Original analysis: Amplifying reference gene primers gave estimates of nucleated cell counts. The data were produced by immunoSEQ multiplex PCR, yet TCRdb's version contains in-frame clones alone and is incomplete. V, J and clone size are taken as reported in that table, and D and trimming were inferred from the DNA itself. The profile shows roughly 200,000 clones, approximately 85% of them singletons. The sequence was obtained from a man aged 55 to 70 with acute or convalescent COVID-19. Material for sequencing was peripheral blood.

CDR3 in amino acids: CASRDTGGENYGYTF. Written as DNA, the CDR3 is TGTGCCAGCAGAGATACAGGGGGCGAGAACTATGGCTACACCTTC. The genes are TRBV6-5 and TRBJ1-2, with TRBD1 matching 9 bases. Trimming at V came to 6 bases and at J to 2 bases, leaving 7 bases not matched to a gene. This CDR3 spans 15 amino acids. CDR1 is MNHEY, CDR2 SVGAGI, per germline.